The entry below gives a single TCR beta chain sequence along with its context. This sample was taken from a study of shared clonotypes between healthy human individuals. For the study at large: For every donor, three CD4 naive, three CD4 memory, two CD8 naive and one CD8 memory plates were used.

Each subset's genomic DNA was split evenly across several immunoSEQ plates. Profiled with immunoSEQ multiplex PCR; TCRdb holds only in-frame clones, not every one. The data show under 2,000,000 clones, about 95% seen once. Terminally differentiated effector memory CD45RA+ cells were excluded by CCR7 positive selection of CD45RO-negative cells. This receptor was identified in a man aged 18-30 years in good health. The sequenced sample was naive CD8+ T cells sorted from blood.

The CDR3 is CASSNTGDREKLFF. CDR3 in DNA: TGTGCCAGCAGTAATACAGGGGATCGTGAAAAACTGTTTTTT. V usage is TRBV5-4 and J usage is TRBJ1-4; 7 nucleotides match TRBD1. With V trimmed by 5 bases and J by 7 bases, 8 bases remained unmatched. This CDR3 is 14 amino acids long. Germline V gives CDR1 SGHNT, CDR2 YYREEE (reference sequence).